These T cell receptor beta chains were read from a single sample in a study of CD8 T cells in ankylosing spondylitis. From the 5' RACE reads, TCRdb called clonotypes with MiXCR, one entry per CDR3 protein. The sample lists 250,000 to 350,000 distinct CDR3 sequences; roughly 20% were seen once. Sequencing was carried out using blood, either unsorted or a sorted T cell fraction (not recorded which). The receptors were sampled from a female donor with ankylosing spondylitis or in good health (not recorded which). Both conserved end residues are part of each CDR3. The D gene is left open where the match is weak. Expanded clones are given a class, and other clones once, few, many or no size at all.

>-|-|TRBV2|TRBJ1-3
CASSADRRSGNTIYF
TGTGCCAGCAGTGCGGACCGTCGCTCTGGAAACACCATATATTTT
>-|-|TRBV20-1|TRBJ2-3
CSARDQRASDTQYF
TGCAGTGCTAGAGATCAGAGAGCCTCAGATACGCAGTATTTT
>many|-|TRBV20-1|TRBJ2-3
CSGEGSGRRAQYF
TGCAGTGGAGAGGGGAGCGGGCGAAGGGCGCAGTATTTT
>few|-|TRBV12-5|TRBJ1-5
CASGLVLGGKQPQHF
TGTGCTAGTGGTTTGGTACTAGGGGGGAAGCAGCCCCAGCATTTT
>-|-|TRBV2|TRBJ1-1
CAIGHSNTEAFF
TGTGCCATCGGACACTCGAACACTGAAGCTTTCTTT
>few|-|TRBV10-3|TRBJ2-6
CAISDPGANVLTF
TGTGCCATCAGTGACCCTGGGGCCAACGTCCTGACTTTC
>few|-|TRBV12-5|TRBJ2-5
CASALPASSQYF
TGTGCTAGTGCCCTACCGGCCTCTTCCCAGTACTTC
>few|-|TRBV7-8|TRBJ2-7
CASSLEAGPYSYEQYF
TGTGCCAGCAGCCTAGAGGCAGGGCCCTACTCCTACGAGCAGTACTTC
>few|-|TRBV12-3/TRBV12-4|TRBJ2-2
CASSRSGTLYTGELFF
TGTGCCAGCAGTAGATCCGGGACACTTTACACCGGGGAGCTGTTTTTT
>many|TRBD1|TRBV4-3|TRBJ1-1
CASSQDRSWQGAEAFF
TGCGCCAGCAGCCAAGATCGGTCCTGGCAGGGGGCTGAAGCTTTCTTT
>once|-|TRBV11-2|TRBJ1-4
CASSRTGSILTNEKLFF
TGTGCCAGCAGCCGAACAGGATCGATCCTAACTAATGAAAAACTGTTTTTT
>many|-|TRBV24-1|TRBJ1-1
CATANIPSRCATEAFF
TGTGCCACTGCGAACATCCCTTCACGTTGTGCCACTGAAGCTTTCTTT
>many|TRBD2|TRBV29-1|TRBJ2-1
CSHSSGTAANEQFF
TGCAGCCACTCCAGCGGGACCGCGGCCAATGAGCAGTTCTTC
>few|TRBD2|TRBV20-1|TRBJ2-7
CSAPRTSGPPRQYF
TGCAGTGCTCCCCGGACTAGCGGGCCCCCCCGGCAGTACTTC
>few|TRBD2|TRBV5-5|TRBJ2-5
CASSPAGTREETQYF
TGTGCCAGCAGCCCAGCCGGGACTAGGGAAGAGACCCAGTACTTC
>many|-|TRBV6-5|TRBJ2-2
CASSSGQTGSGELFF
TGTGCCAGCAGTTCAGGGCAGACGGGCTCCGGGGAGCTGTTTTTT
>many|TRBD1|TRBV2|TRBJ2-2
CASKTGEVGELFF
TGTGCCAGCAAGACAGGGGAAGTCGGGGAGCTGTTTTTT
>few|TRBD2|TRBV9|TRBJ2-1
CASSVAPGGAGGPGEQFF
TGTGCCAGCAGCGTAGCCCCAGGAGGAGCGGGAGGGCCGGGTGAGCAGTTCTTC
>-|-|TRBV7-2|TRBJ2-6
CASSLASTGANVLTF
TGTGCCAGCAGCTTAGCCAGCACTGGGGCCAACGTCCTGACTTTC
>few|TRBD1|TRBV7-3|TRBJ2-2
CASSLTGWTGPNTGELFF
TGTGCCAGCAGCTTAACGGGCTGGACAGGGCCGAACACCGGGGAGCTGTTTTTT
>few|TRBD1|TRBV7-9|TRBJ2-5
CASSPSGQGEGETQYF
TGTGCCAGCAGCCCGTCGGGACAGGGGGAGGGAGAGACCCAGTACTTC
>many|-|TRBV29-1|TRBJ2-1
CSGGDEQFF
TGCAGCGGGGGGGATGAGCAGTTCTTC
>few|-|TRBV11-2|TRBJ1-1
CASSLGRRHTEAFF
TGTGCCAGCAGCTTAGGCAGGAGACACACTGAAGCTTTCTTT
>few|-|TRBV4-3|TRBJ2-7
CASSLTGWGASYEQYF
TGCGCCAGCAGCCTCACCGGGTGGGGGGCCTCCTACGAGCAGTACTTC
>few|-|TRBV24-1|TRBJ2-5
CATSDAGFQETQYF
TGTGCCACCAGTGATGCCGGATTTCAAGAGACCCAGTACTTC
>-|TRBD1|TRBV7-7|TRBJ2-5
CASSPRGPYQETQYF
TGTGCCAGCAGCCCCAGGGGGCCCTACCAAGAGACCCAGTACTTC
>-|TRBD2|TRBV12-3/TRBV12-4|TRBJ2-1
CASSLASSGRIKQFF
TGTGCCAGCAGTTTAGCGTCTAGCGGGAGGATTAAGCAGTTCTTC
>few|-|TRBV12-3/TRBV12-4|TRBJ2-7
CASSLDSSYEQYF
TGTGCCAGCAGCTTGGACAGCTCCTACGAGCAGTACTTC
>-|-|TRBV23-1|TRBJ2-1
CASSQDGNEQFF
TGCGCCAGCAGTCAGGACGGTAATGAGCAGTTCTTC
>few|-|TRBV20-1|TRBJ1-6
CSARSGTRTYNSPLHF
TGCAGTGCTAGATCGGGAACCCGGACATATAATTCACCCCTCCACTTT
>-|-|TRBV4-3|TRBJ2-7
CASSQDLGNEQYF
TGCGCCAGCAGCCAAGATTTAGGAAACGAGCAGTACTTC
>-|-|TRBV6-2/TRBV6-3|TRBJ1-1
CASREGNTEAFF
TGTGCCAGCCGGGAGGGGAACACTGAAGCTTTCTTT
>-|-|TRBV7-8|TRBJ1-1
CASSLVKGGAFF
TGTGCCAGCAGCTTAGTGAAGGGGGGCGCTTTCTTT
>-|TRBD2|TRBV4-1|TRBJ2-5
CASSQEGTRDETQYF
TGCGCCAGCAGCCAAGAAGGGACTAGAGATGAGACCCAGTACTTC
>few|TRBD1|TRBV19|TRBJ2-6
CASSTGTGGANVLTF
TGTGCCAGTAGTACCGGGACAGGAGGGGCCAACGTCCTGACTTTC
>-|-|TRBV10-3|TRBJ2-1
CAISSHVHNEQFF
TGTGCCATCAGTTCCCACGTGCACAATGAGCAGTTCTTC
>-|-|TRBV20-1|TRBJ1-3
CSAVRTPGRGNTIYF
TGCAGTGCCGTCCGGACCCCCGGGCGAGGAAACACCATATATTTT
>few|TRBD2|TRBV30|TRBJ2-5
CAWSASGETQYF
TGTGCCTGGAGCGCTAGCGGGGAGACCCAGTACTTC
>-|-|TRBV12-2|TRBJ2-1
CASRLVSKQFF
TGTGCAAGTCGCTTAGTGAGTAAGCAGTTCTTC
>-|-|TRBV5-6|TRBJ2-3
CASSQSGFTQYF
TGTGCCAGCAGCCAATCAGGGTTTACGCAGTATTTT
>few|-|TRBV29-1|TRBJ1-1
CSVEVRKRYTEAFF
TGCAGCGTTGAAGTGAGGAAGAGGTACACTGAAGCTTTCTTT
>few|TRBD2|TRBV20-1|TRBJ2-7
CCARDWAGGPYEQYF
TGCTGTGCTAGAGATTGGGCGGGAGGGCCCTACGAGCAGTACTTC
>-|-|TRBV20-1|TRBJ2-1
CSARSTLVGSYNEQFF
TGCAGTGCTAGAAGTACCTTAGTGGGCTCCTACAATGAGCAGTTCTTC
>few|-|TRBV5-3|TRBJ1-1
CARSPPVGRENTEAFF
TGTGCCAGAAGCCCTCCGGTAGGGCGGGAGAACACTGAAGCTTTCTTT
>many|-|TRBV5-6|TRBJ2-7
CASSLQGTYEQYF
TGTGCCAGCAGCTTGCAGGGAACCTACGAACAGTACTTC
>-|-|TRBV29-1|TRBJ1-1
CSVDVRVNTEAFF
TGCAGCGTTGATGTACGCGTGAACACTGAAGCTTTCTTT
>-|-|TRBV7-2|TRBJ2-3
CASSLYASGMSDTQYF
TGTGCCAGCAGCTTATATGCTAGTGGGATGTCAGATACGCAGTATTTT
>few|TRBD2|TRBV9|TRBJ2-3
CASSFRTSGRAGTQYF
TGTGCCAGCAGCTTCCGGACTAGCGGGAGGGCCGGTACGCAGTATTTT
>few|-|TRBV6-1|TRBJ2-7
CASSLRARRLDEQYF
TGTGCCAGCAGCCTAAGGGCACGTCGGCTCGACGAGCAGTACTTC
>few|-|TRBV12-3/TRBV12-4|TRBJ1-2
CASRQGEAGYTF
TGTGCCAGCAGACAGGGAGAGGCTGGCTACACCTTC
>-|TRBD2|TRBV7-2|TRBJ2-7
CASSTSGPKPNYEQYF
TGTGCCAGCAGTACTAGCGGGCCGAAACCCAACTACGAGCAGTACTTC
>few|-|TRBV10-3|TRBJ2-2
CATTKSPESHYTGELFF
TGTGCCACCACTAAATCCCCGGAGTCCCACTACACCGGGGAGCTGTTTTTT
>many|TRBD2|TRBV5-1|TRBJ2-7
CASGVAGANEQYF
TGCGCCAGCGGGGTAGCGGGGGCGAACGAGCAGTACTTC
>few|-|TRBV20-1|TRBJ2-7
CSARVTTGWEQYF
TGCAGTGCTAGAGTGACGACAGGTTGGGAGCAGTACTTC
>-|-|TRBV6-1|TRBJ1-2
CASRFRVIGNYGYTF
TGTGCCAGCAGATTCAGGGTGATTGGTAACTATGGCTACACCTTC
>many|-|TRBV20-1|TRBJ1-4
CSAPPQGKSEKLFF
TGCAGTGCTCCCCCGCAGGGGAAATCTGAAAAACTGTTTTTT
>few|-|TRBV20-1|TRBJ1-1
CSASVPGLITEAFF
TGCAGTGCTAGCGTCCCAGGGCTTATCACTGAAGCTTTCTTT
>-|TRBD1|TRBV7-6|TRBJ2-2
CASSLGQRAGELFF
TGTGCCAGCAGTCTGGGACAGAGGGCCGGGGAGCTGTTTTTT